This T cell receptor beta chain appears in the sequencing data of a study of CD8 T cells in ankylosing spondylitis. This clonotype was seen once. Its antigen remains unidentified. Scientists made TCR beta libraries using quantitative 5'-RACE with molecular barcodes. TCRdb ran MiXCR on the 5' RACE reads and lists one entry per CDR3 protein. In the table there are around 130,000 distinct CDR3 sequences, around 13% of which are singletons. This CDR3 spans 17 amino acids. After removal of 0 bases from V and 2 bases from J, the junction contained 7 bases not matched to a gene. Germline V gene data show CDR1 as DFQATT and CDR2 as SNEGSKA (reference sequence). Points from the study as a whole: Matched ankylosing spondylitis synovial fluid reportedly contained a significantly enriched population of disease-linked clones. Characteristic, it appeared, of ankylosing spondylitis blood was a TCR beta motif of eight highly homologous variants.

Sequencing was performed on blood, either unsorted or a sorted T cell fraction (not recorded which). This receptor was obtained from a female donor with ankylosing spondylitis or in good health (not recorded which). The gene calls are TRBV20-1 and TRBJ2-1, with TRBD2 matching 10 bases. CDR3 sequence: CSARDLLGTSAYNEQFF. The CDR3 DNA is TGCAGTGCTAGAGATCTATTGGGGACTAGCGCCTACAATGAGCAGTTCTTC.